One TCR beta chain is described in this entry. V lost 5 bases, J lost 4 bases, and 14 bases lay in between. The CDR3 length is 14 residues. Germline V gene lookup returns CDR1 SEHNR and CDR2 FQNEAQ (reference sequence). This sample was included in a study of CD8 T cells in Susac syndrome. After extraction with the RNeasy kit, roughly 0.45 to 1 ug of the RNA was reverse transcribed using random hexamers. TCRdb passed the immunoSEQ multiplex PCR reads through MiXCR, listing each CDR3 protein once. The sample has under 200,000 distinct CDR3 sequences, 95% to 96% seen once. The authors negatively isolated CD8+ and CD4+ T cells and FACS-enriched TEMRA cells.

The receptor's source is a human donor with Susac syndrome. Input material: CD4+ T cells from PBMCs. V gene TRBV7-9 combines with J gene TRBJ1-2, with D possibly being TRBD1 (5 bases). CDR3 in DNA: TGTGCCAGCAGCCCCAGCCGGGGCGGCTATGGCTACACCTTC. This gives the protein CASSPSRGGYGYTF.